A selection of T cell receptor beta chains follows, all from one sample in a study of shared clonotypes between healthy human individuals. Method: immunoSEQ multiplex PCR; TCRdb's copy keeps in-frame clones and lacks some. The sample has about 2 million clones; roughly 95% are singletons. What was sequenced was naive CD8+ T cells sorted from blood. These receptors all stem from a man aged 18-30 years in good health. Both conserved end residues are part of each CDR3. Fields, in order: V gene, D gene, J gene, clone size, CDR3 DNA, CDR3 protein. A D gene is named only where the DNA matches it firmly. Some rows mark clone size as missing; the rest say once, few, many or name a class of expanded clone.

V: TRBV27
D: NA
J: TRBJ1-2
size: many
DNA: TGTGCCAGCAGTTACAAGGGGAGATATAATGGAGCAGCTAACTATGGCTACACCTTC
CDR3: CASSYKGRYNGAANYGYTF

V: TRBV6-5
D: NA
J: TRBJ2-7
size: NA
DNA: TGTGCCAGCAGTTACTCGGGATACAGGGACTCCTACGAGCAGTACTTC
CDR3: CASSYSGYRDSYEQYF

V: TRBV11-3
D: NA
J: TRBJ2-2
size: few
DNA: TGTGCCAGCAGCGACCGGGACACCGGGGAGCTGTTTTTT
CDR3: CASSDRDTGELFF

V: TRBV13
D: NA
J: TRBJ2-7
size: once
DNA: TGTGCCAGCAGCTTAGGCCTCGGGGACTACGAGCAGTACTTC
CDR3: CASSLGLGDYEQYF

V: TRBV2
D: TRBD2
J: TRBJ2-3
size: NA
DNA: TGTGCCAGCAGTGCTAGCGGGGATATCACAGATACGCAGTATTTT
CDR3: CASSASGDITDTQYF

V: TRBV11-1
D: TRBD1
J: TRBJ1-1
size: once
DNA: TGTGCCAGCAGCTTAGTTCCCCGGGACAGGGATGAGGAAGCTTTCTTT
CDR3: CASSLVPRDRDEEAFF

V: TRBV5-1
D: TRBD1
J: TRBJ2-7
size: NA
DNA: TGCGCCAGCAGCTGGGGACAGGCATACGAGCAGTACTTC
CDR3: CASSWGQAYEQYF

V: TRBV9
D: NA
J: TRBJ2-3
size: NA
DNA: TGTGCCAGCAGCGAGGACGGCAAACTCACAGATACGCAGTATTTT
CDR3: CASSEDGKLTDTQYF

V: TRBV5-1
D: NA
J: TRBJ2-4
size: NA
DNA: TGCGCCAGCAGCTCCCCTCCCAAAAACATTCAGTACTTC
CDR3: CASSSPPKNIQYF

V: TRBV4-3
D: NA
J: TRBJ2-1
size: NA
DNA: TGCGCCAGCAGCCTTCCCCGGAGAGGGCGCGGGTGGTACAATGAGCAGTTCTTC
CDR3: CASSLPRRGRGWYNEQFF

V: TRBV28
D: TRBD1
J: TRBJ1-4
size: NA
DNA: TGTGCCAGCAGTTTTCGTGAGGGGGCGGGTTTTGGAAAACTGTTTTTT
CDR3: CASSFREGAGFGKLFF

V: TRBV27
D: NA
J: TRBJ2-1
size: NA
DNA: TGTGCCAGCAGTTTAAGGTACAGTGAGCAGTTCTTC
CDR3: CASSLRYSEQFF

V: TRBV27
D: NA
J: TRBJ2-7
size: NA
DNA: TGTGCCAGCACCAAAAGGTGGCAGGGTAACTACGAGCAGTACTTC
CDR3: CASTKRWQGNYEQYF

V: TRBV4-3
D: NA
J: TRBJ1-5
size: once
DNA: TGCGCCAGCAGCCAAGATCACAGTAATCAGCCCCAGCATTTT
CDR3: CASSQDHSNQPQHF

V: TRBV13
D: NA
J: TRBJ2-6
size: NA
DNA: TGTGCCAGCAGCTTACCCAGGGGGGAAGGAGCTGGGGCCAACGTCCTGACTTTC
CDR3: CASSLPRGEGAGANVLTF

V: TRBV27
D: TRBD1
J: TRBJ2-5
size: once
DNA: TGTGCCAGCAGCCCCTGGACAGGGGGGATTGAGACCCAGTACTTC
CDR3: CASSPWTGGIETQYF